This TCR beta chain appears in the sequencing data of a study of T cell changes during pregnancy in multiple sclerosis. Germline values: CDR1 SNHLY, CDR2 FYNNEI. The CDR3 is made up of 14 amino acids. The V and J ends lost 6 bases and 9 bases, in that order; junction bases with no gene match: 8. Repertoires were generated with immunoSEQ multiplex PCR, while TCRdb's copy carries only in-frame clones and drops some. The sample contains just under 80,000 clones, 80% to 95% of which appear only once. Material: peripheral blood, obtained in the second trimester of pregnancy. The origin of this receptor is a female donor in good health, enrolled as a control in a pregnancy study. The chain couples TRBV2 to TRBJ1-6; TRBD1 matches 7 bases. The CDR3 region has the DNA TGTGCCAGCAGCCCGGGACAGCAAATTTCACCCCTCCACTTT. Translated: CASSPGQQISPLHF.